The rows below give T cell receptor beta chains drawn from one sample of a study of PD-L1 blockade in urothelial cancer. TCRdb keeps only in-frame clones here, not all; method: immunoSEQ multiplex PCR. The data show 60,000 to 70,000 clones, with 70% to 90% seen just once and about 1.6% held by the top ten. The specimen comprised PBMCs, sampled around atezolizumab (anti-PD-L1) treatment. These receptor sequences come from a man between 65 and 85 years old with urothelial cancer. CDR3s include the opening cysteine and the closing phenylalanine or tryptophan. The order of the fields is clone size, V gene, J gene, D gene, CDR3 DNA, CDR3 protein. A D gene is named only where the DNA matches it firmly. A clone size is listed for some rows: how often the clone was seen (once, few, many), or a class if it is expanded.

size: .; V: TRBV5-6; J: TRBJ1-3; D: .; DNA: TGTGCCAGCGCAAGGAGGTCCCGGGCACCTGGAAACACCATATATTTT; CDR3: CASARRSRAPGNTIYF
size: .; V: TRBV5-4; J: TRBJ1-1; D: TRBD1; DNA: TGTGCCAGCAGCTTGGGACAGGGGAAGGGATGGACTGAAGCTTTCTTT; CDR3: CASSLGQGKGWTEAFF
size: .; V: TRBV25-1; J: TRBJ2-1; D: TRBD1; DNA: TGTGCCAGCAGTGAAGCCGTACAGGGGGCTAGCGATGAGCAGTTCTTC; CDR3: CASSEAVQGASDEQFF
size: .; V: TRBV7-9; J: TRBJ2-2; D: TRBD1; DNA: TGTGCCAGCATTATGGACAGGGAGGAAACCGGGGAGCTGTTTTTT; CDR3: CASIMDREETGELFF
size: once; V: TRBV4-1; J: TRBJ2-3; D: TRBD2; DNA: TGCGCCAGCAGCCAAGAGGTTACGGCGGGGGGGGGAGATACGCAGTATTTT; CDR3: CASSQEVTAGGGDTQYF
size: .; V: TRBV7-9; J: TRBJ2-7; D: .; DNA: TGTGCCAGCAGCTCATCCCACGGGCGGGTAGCCTACGAGCAGTACTTC; CDR3: CASSSSHGRVAYEQYF
size: .; V: TRBV6-5; J: TRBJ1-2; D: .; DNA: TGTGCCAGCAGTGCGGGTTCCTATGGCTACACCTTC; CDR3: CASSAGSYGYTF
size: .; V: TRBV30; J: TRBJ1-1; D: .; DNA: TGTGCCTGGAGTGTAAGCTGGAACACTGAAGCTTTCTTT; CDR3: CAWSVSWNTEAFF
size: .; V: TRBV5-4; J: TRBJ1-1; D: .; DNA: TGTGCCAGCAGCTGGAGCCAGGGATTAGGCACTGAAGCTTTCTTT; CDR3: CASSWSQGLGTEAFF
size: few; V: TRBV15; J: TRBJ2-1; D: .; DNA: TGTGCCACCAGCAGAGATCGCGACAATGAGCAGTTCTTC; CDR3: CATSRDRDNEQFF
size: .; V: TRBV6-5; J: TRBJ1-5; D: TRBD1; DNA: TGTGCCAGCAGCCCTACAGGGGGCGAAGTTCAGCCCCAGCATTTT; CDR3: CASSPTGGEVQPQHF
size: .; V: TRBV6-1; J: TRBJ2-5; D: .; DNA: TGTGCCAGCAGTGGACAGACCCGTCAAGAGACCCAGTACTTC; CDR3: CASSGQTRQETQYF
size: .; V: TRBV29-1; J: TRBJ2-3; D: TRBD1; DNA: TGCAGCGCTCAACAGGGGGCGGATTACTATTCAGATACGCAGTATTTT; CDR3: CSAQQGADYYSDTQYF
size: .; V: TRBV18; J: TRBJ1-1; D: .; DNA: TGTGCCAGCTCACCGTCCGGGGGAGGTACTGAAGCTTTCTTT; CDR3: CASSPSGGGTEAFF
size: .; V: TRBV10-3; J: TRBJ1-2; D: .; DNA: TGTGCCATCAGCCCGCTAAAAAGTTACCAGGGCGGCTACACCTTC; CDR3: CAISPLKSYQGGYTF
size: .; V: TRBV6-6; J: TRBJ2-1; D: TRBD1; DNA: TGTGCCAGCAGTTATAGGACGGGACAGATTTGGAATGAGCAGTTCTTC; CDR3: CASSYRTGQIWNEQFF
size: .; V: TRBV6-6; J: TRBJ1-4; D: TRBD1; DNA: TGTGCCAGCAGTCGGGACAGACTGTTTTTT; CDR3: CASSRDRLFF
size: .; V: TRBV9; J: TRBJ2-7; D: .; DNA: TGTGCCAGCAGCCCCCGGGTTTCGGGAGTCTACGAGCAGTACTTC; CDR3: CASSPRVSGVYEQYF
size: .; V: TRBV4-3; J: TRBJ2-3; D: .; DNA: TGCGCCAGCAGCCGGGGAGCTAGCACAGATACGCAGTATTTT; CDR3: CASSRGASTDTQYF
size: .; V: TRBV19; J: TRBJ2-1; D: .; DNA: TGTGCCAGTAGTATCGGTTCTTCGCAGTTCTTC; CDR3: CASSIGSSQFF
size: .; V: TRBV7-2; J: TRBJ2-7; D: .; DNA: TGTGCCAGCAGCTTAGGGGGAGCGTATTACGAGCAGTACTTC; CDR3: CASSLGGAYYEQYF
size: .; V: TRBV6-1; J: TRBJ2-3; D: .; DNA: TGTGCCAGCAGTGAATCCACTAACCGCGGTTATACGCAGTATTTT; CDR3: CASSESTNRGYTQYF
size: few; V: TRBV6-6; J: TRBJ1-5; D: TRBD1; DNA: TGTGCCAGCAGTCGACAGGGGGAGGATCAGCCCCAGCATTTT; CDR3: CASSRQGEDQPQHF
size: once; V: TRBV4-3; J: TRBJ1-2; D: .; DNA: TGCGCCAGCAGCCTCACCCCCGGAGACTATGGCTACACCTTC; CDR3: CASSLTPGDYGYTF
size: .; V: TRBV11-1; J: TRBJ2-2; D: .; DNA: TGTGCCAGCAGCGGAGGGGGGGCGTGGGACACCGGGGAGCTGTTTTTT; CDR3: CASSGGGAWDTGELFF
size: .; V: TRBV7-9; J: TRBJ2-7; D: TRBD2; DNA: TGTGCCAGCAGCTTATATACGGGAGGGCCGCCCTACGAGCAGTACTTC; CDR3: CASSLYTGGPPYEQYF
size: .; V: TRBV27; J: TRBJ2-3; D: TRBD2; DNA: TGTGCCAGCAGTTTTTCGGGACTAGCGGGCCCGAACGATACGCAGTATTTT; CDR3: CASSFSGLAGPNDTQYF
size: .; V: TRBV2; J: TRBJ1-5; D: .; DNA: TGTGCCAGCTCCCTGGGACATACCAGCGGTAGCAATCAGCCCCAGCATTTT; CDR3: CASSLGHTSGSNQPQHF
size: .; V: TRBV19; J: TRBJ2-7; D: TRBD1; DNA: TGTGCCAGTAGTCGCGACAGGGGGCGCAGGCACGAGCAGTACTTC; CDR3: CASSRDRGRRHEQYF
size: .; V: TRBV4-3; J: TRBJ2-1; D: TRBD2; DNA: TGCGCCAGCAGCCAAGGTGGCGGGAGGGCCTACAATGAGCAGTTCTTC; CDR3: CASSQGGGRAYNEQFF
size: many; V: TRBV4-3; J: TRBJ1-1; D: .; DNA: TGCGCCAGCAGCCAAGGTTACCGGGGGATGTTCACTGAAGCTTTCTTT; CDR3: CASSQGYRGMFTEAFF